A single sample is the source of the 19 T cell receptor beta chains below, sequenced in a study of blood T cell repertoires in COVID-19. This table comes from immunoSEQ multiplex PCR, and its TCRdb copy is limited to in-frame clones, with some not included. Found here are some 65,000 clones, under 85% of them singletons; the top ten hold about 28%. Source material: peripheral blood. Receptors originate from a woman older than 75 with acute or convalescent COVID-19.

The V gene is TRBV19, the J gene TRBJ1-1; D remains unclear. The CDR3 contains 13 residues. The germline CDR1 and CDR2 sequences are LNHDA and SQIVND (reference sequence). The V end lost 7 bases, the J end lost 0 bases, and 9 bases lay between the germline ends. The DNA for the CDR3 is TGTGCCAGTAATCGGAGGCTGAACACTGAAGCTTTCTTT. This sequence encodes CASNRRLNTEAFF.

The chain employs TRBV7-6 and TRBJ2-5, with 7 bases lining up with TRBD1. Germline V CDR1 and CDR2: SGHVS, FNYEAQ. The CDR3 has 15 residues. V shed 3 bases and J 5 bases; nucleotides not matched to a gene: 9. The CDR3 DNA is TGTGCCAGCAGCTTGGTTCCGACAGGGATGGAGACCCAGTACTTC. It encodes CASSLVPTGMETQYF. The whole variable domain, remainder taken from reference TRBV7-6 and TRBJ2-5, is GAGVSQSPRYKVTKRGQDVALRCDPISGHVSLYWYRQALGQGPEFLTYFNYEAQQDKSGLPNDRFSAERPEGSISTLTIQRTEQRDSAMYRCASSLVPTGMETQYFGPGTRLLVL.

The V gene is TRBV30, the J gene TRBJ2-1; a weak D match, TRBD2 (5 bases). The CDR3 contains 13 residues. CDR1 is GTSNPN, CDR2 SVGIG, per germline (reference sequence). V was shortened by 1 base and J by 3 bases, with 7 bases between the two germline ends. The CDR3 loop reads CAWSDSDYNEQFF. In DNA, the CDR3 is TGTGCCTGGAGTGATAGCGACTACAATGAGCAGTTCTTC.

The rearrangement uses TRBV7-2 and TRBJ2-3; D might be TRBD2 (6 bases). Trimming took 3 bases from V and 3 from J, leaving 7 bases between them. Germline V lookup: CDR1 SGHTA, CDR2 FQGNSA. This CDR3 is built from 13 residues. Here the CDR3 reads CASSLGGTDTQYF. Written as DNA, the CDR3 is TGTGCCAGCAGCTTGGGGGGAACAGATACGCAGTATTTT.

V is TRBV5-1 and J is TRBJ2-7; TRBD2 matches at 11 bases. Germline CDR1 SGHRS, CDR2 YFSETQ. The CDR3 consists of 15 residues. V was clipped by 1 base and J by 3 bases; unmatched bases: 3. In nucleotides, the CDR3 is TGCGCCAGCAGCTTGAGACTAGCGGGATTCTACGAGCAGTACTTC. Residues: CASSLRLAGFYEQYF. Full variable domain (missing parts from reference TRBV5-1 and TRBJ2-7): KAGVTQTPRYLIKTRGQQVTLSCSPISGHRSVSWYQQTPGQGLQFLFEYFSETQRNKGNFPGRFSGRQFSNSRSEMNVSTLELGDSALYLCASSLRLAGFYEQYFGPGTRLTVT.

The chain combines TRBV29-1 with TRBJ1-1; the match to TRBD1 covers 9 bases. The CDR3 runs to 13 residues. CDR1 SQVTM and CDR2 ANQGSEA come from the germline V gene. V lost 7 bases and J lost 0; bases outside the gene matches: 3. The CDR3 sequence: CSGGTGMNTEAFF. In DNA form, the CDR3 reads TGCAGCGGGGGGACAGGGATGAACACTGAAGCTTTCTTT.

The V gene is TRBV4-3, the J gene TRBJ2-3, with D tentatively TRBD2 (5 bases). Germline V lookup: CDR1 LGHNA, CDR2 YSLEER. The CDR3 is made up of 16 amino acids. Between the trimmed V and J ends, which lost 0 bases and 4 bases, there was a span of 14 bases. CDR3 DNA: TGCGCCAGCAGCCAAGATCGGCCTAGCCCCCCAGATACGCAGTATTTT. This gives the protein CASSQDRPSPPDTQYF.

The chain joins TRBV5-8 to TRBJ2-1; D ambiguous. Germline V gene lookup returns CDR1 SGHTS and CDR2 YDEGEE. V lost 4 bases, J lost 2 bases, and 7 bases lay in between. The CDR3 totals 13 residues. The CDR3 region is CASSLRTYNEQFF. The CDR3 nucleotides read TGTGCCAGCAGCCTCAGGACCTACAATGAGCAGTTCTTC.

J is TRBJ2-7 and V is TRBV28, with 7 bases identical to TRBD1. The length of the CDR3 is 16 residues. Germline CDR1 MDHEN, CDR2 SYDVKM. Losses at the gene ends were 6 bases for V and 0 bases for J; bases not matched to a gene: 11. The CDR3 DNA sequence: TGTGCCAGCAGCCCCCACGGACAGGTTCGCTCCTACGAGCAGTACTTC. This encodes CASSPHGQVRSYEQYF.

The J gene is TRBJ2-6, the V gene TRBV10-1; the D is unclear. Looked up from germline, CDR1 is WNHNN and CDR2 is SYGVQD (reference sequence). The CDR3 has 15 residues. Trimming removed 3 bases from V and 0 bases from J, with 6 bases in between. The CDR3 loop is CASSDIRSGANVLTF. The CDR3 bases are TGCGCCAGCAGTGATATCCGCTCTGGGGCCAACGTCCTGACTTTC.

The V call is TRBV11-3, the J call TRBJ2-7; tentatively, D is TRBD1 (6 bases). CDR1 SGHNT and CDR2 YENEEA come from the germline V gene. V was clipped by 0 bases and J by 0 bases, with 9 bases between them. The CDR3 is 15 residues long. The DNA for the CDR3 is TGTGCCAGCAGCTTAGAACCACAGGGCTCCTACGAGCAGTACTTC. Amino acid sequence: CASSLEPQGSYEQYF. Together with reference TRBV11-3 and TRBJ2-7, the CDR3 gives the full variable domain: EAGVVQSPRYKIIEKKQPVAFWCNPISGHNTLYWYLQNLGQGPELLIRYENEEAVDDSQLPKDRFSAERLKGVDSTLKIQPAELGDSAVYLCASSLEPQGSYEQYFGPGTRLTVT.

The chain recombines TRBV28 with TRBJ2-7; D may be TRBD1 (6 bases). The V end was cut by 5 bases, the J end by 5 bases, with 16 bases between. The CDR3 runs 14 residues. From germline, CDR1 is MDHEN and CDR2 SYDVKM. DNA of the CDR3: TGTGCCAGCAGTCTCCAGGGGACGTTAGACGAGCAGTACTTC. Protein sequence: CASSLQGTLDEQYF. Looking up the rest from reference TRBV28 and TRBJ2-7 gives the full variable domain: DVKVTQSSRYLVKRTGEKVFLECVQDMDHENMFWYRQDPGLGLRLIYFSYDVKMKEKGDIPEGYSVSREKKERFSLILESASTNQTSMYLCASSLQGTLDEQYFGPGTRLTVT.

This chain connects TRBV13 to TRBJ2-5; D perhaps matches TRBD1 (6 bases). Trimming removed 1 base at V and 1 base at J, with 10 bases between. CDR1 PRHDT and CDR2 FYEKMQ come from the germline V gene (reference sequence). The length of the CDR3 is 15 residues. CDR3 nucleotide sequence: TGTGCCAGCAGCTTAGTCGGGACATTCCAAGAGACCCAGTACTTC. It codes for CASSLVGTFQETQYF.

This clone was found a few times. The gene calls are TRBV2 and TRBJ2-3; D may be TRBD2 (5 bases). Germline V lookup: CDR1 SNHLY, CDR2 FYNNEI. Trimming cost V 7 bases and J 6 bases, with 14 bases left between them. The CDR3 covers 13 residues. CDR3 sequence (DNA): TGTGCCAGCACCGGGGAGCTTCGGGATACGCAGTATTTT. It encodes CASTGELRDTQYF.

This sequence joins TRBV10-3 and TRBJ1-2, with 7 nucleotides matching TRBD1. The CDR3 consists of 12 residues. Germline lookup yields CDR1 ENHRY and CDR2 SYGVKD. J was trimmed by 7 bases and V by 5 bases; bases with no gene match: 4. CDR3 region: CAISNDRAGYTF. CDR3 bases: TGTGCCATCAGTAATGACAGGGCTGGCTACACCTTC.

The chain links TRBV7-9 to TRBJ2-1, with a tentative D call TRBD1 (6 bases). The CDR3 is 12 residues long. The V gene's germline CDR1 is SEHNR and CDR2 FQNEAQ (reference sequence). Trimming took off 5 bases at V and 7 bases at J, with 9 bases between the two ends. The CDR3 DNA is TGTGCCAGCAGCGGTAGGGGGAATGAGCAGTTCTTC. Protein product: CASSGRGNEQFF.

V and J are TRBV10-1 and TRBJ1-1; D ambiguous. V was trimmed by 4 bases and J by 1 base, leaving 10 bases between them. The germline gives CDR1 WNHNN, CDR2 SYGVQD (reference sequence). This CDR3 region has 14 residues. CDR3 residues: CASSVQRSNTEAFF. The DNA of the CDR3 is TGCGCCAGCAGTGTACAGAGATCGAACACTGAAGCTTTCTTT.

The chain couples TRBV9 to TRBJ2-1, with TRBD2 identical over 9 bases. Losses at the gene ends were 2 bases for V and 13 bases for J; bases not matched to a gene: 16. The V gene's germline CDR1 is SGDLS and CDR2 YYNGEE. The CDR3 sequence is 16 residues long. The CDR3: CASSVHSGSPRGGQFF. The CDR3 DNA is TGTGCCAGCAGCGTCCATAGCGGGAGTCCCCGAGGGGGTCAGTTCTTC.

This chain uses TRBV6-2 or TRBV6-3 with TRBJ2-7, with 9 bases aligning to TRBD2. Germline assignment: CDR1 MNHEY and CDR2 SVGEGT. CDR3 length equals 16 residues. V lost 2 bases, J lost 0 bases, and 5 bases stayed unmatched. The CDR3 coding sequence is TGTGCCAGCAGTTACGATGCGGGAGGGATCTCCTACGAGCAGTACTTC. It is translated as CASSYDAGGISYEQYF.